This T cell receptor (beta chain) came from a study of blood T cell repertoires in COVID-19. CDR3 length equals 11 residues. Between the trimmed V and J ends, which lost 6 bases and 6 bases, there was a span of 9 bases. CDR1 and CDR2 (germline): SGHNT, YENEEA. Clones were read by immunoSEQ multiplex PCR, and TCRdb kept only the in-frame ones, dropping some. The data hold approximately 120,000 clones, with approximately 87% observed a single time. The source is a man between 50 and 59 years old with acute or convalescent COVID-19. The sequenced sample consisted of peripheral blood. The chain has TRBV11-3 and TRBJ2-7, with no clear D. Here the CDR3 reads CASRQRSEQYF. The CDR3 DNA sequence: TGTGCCAGCAGACAAAGATCCGAGCAGTACTTC.